This T cell receptor beta chain was identified in a study of cytotoxic CD8 clonotypes in ibrutinib-treated CLL. Study details: Included were 11 relapsed/refractory and 15 treatment-naive patients, of whom some 17 were IGHV unmutated. An average of roughly 250,000 productive templates and about 100,000 productive rearrangements was obtained per sample. Study outcomes and limitations: Sampling times, which were not matched between the groups, differed between sustained-remission patients and progressing patients. Clonality at baseline surpassed age-matched healthy donors and tracked circulating CD8+ T-cell counts.

In regard to this clone: Its antigen is unknown.

TCRdb's table, derived via immunoSEQ multiplex PCR, lists solely in-frame clones and lacks some. The sample carries more than 110,000 clones, over 75% recorded once. With 5 bases clipped from V and 5 bases from J, the junction kept 8 bases outside the gene matches. In germline, CDR1 is SGHTA, CDR2 FQGTGA. CDR3 size: 15 residues. The material sequenced was PBMCs, taken after 36 months of ibrutinib treatment. The receptor was isolated from a human donor with chronic lymphocytic leukemia. This chain joins TRBV7-3 and TRBJ1-1; 10 positions match TRBD1. The CDR3 DNA follows: TGTGCCAGCAGCCGATCGGGACAGGGGATAACTGAAGCTTTCTTT. Protein sequence: CASSRSGQGITEAFF.